A selection of T cell receptor beta chains follows, all from one sample in a study of molecular identifiers for immune sequencing clone quantification. TCRdb processed the PCR reads anew with MiXCR; each CDR3 protein has one entry. Of about 320,000 distinct CDR3 sequences in the sample, around 21% were seen once. The sample was naive CD8+ T cells from blood, with Jurkat cell RNA spiked in. The source of these receptors is a human donor in good health. Some libraries in this study had Jurkat cell RNA spiked in. CDR3s include the opening cysteine and the closing phenylalanine or tryptophan. The D gene is left open where the match is weak. A clone size is listed for some rows: how often the clone was seen (once, few, many), or a class if it is expanded.

>TRBJ1-1|many|TRBV7-9|NA
CASSLRQEDLMNTEAFF
TGTGCCAGCAGCTTGCGCCAGGAGGATCTAATGAACACTGAAGCTTTCTTT
>TRBJ2-7|few|TRBV6-1|NA
CASSEDSVYEQYF
TGTGCCAGCAGTGAAGACAGTGTCTACGAGCAGTACTTC
>TRBJ1-1|few|TRBV27|NA
CASSLYGGMNTEAFF
TGTGCCAGCAGTTTATACGGGGGTATGAACACTGAAGCTTTCTTT
>TRBJ2-2|many|TRBV24-1|NA
CATSDLSGDGGELFF
TGTGCCACCAGTGATTTGTCGGGGGACGGCGGGGAGCTGTTTTTT
>TRBJ2-5|few|TRBV7-9|NA
CASSLSGQTPQETQYF
TGTGCCAGCAGCTTGTCGGGGCAAACCCCGCAAGAGACCCAGTACTTC
>TRBJ1-1|NA|TRBV21-1|NA
CASTPEHTEAFF
TGTGCCAGCACCCCGGAACACACTGAAGCTTTCTTT
>TRBJ2-2|many|TRBV29-1|NA
CSVASNTGELFF
TGCAGCGTTGCGAGCAACACCGGGGAGCTGTTTTTT
>TRBJ2-3|many|TRBV30|NA
CAWHGEFTDTQYF
TGTGCCTGGCACGGGGAGTTCACAGATACGCAGTATTTT
>TRBJ1-2|few|TRBV24-1|NA
CATSEVERLYGYTF
TGTGCCACCAGTGAAGTTGAGAGATTATATGGCTACACCTTC
>TRBJ2-7|many|TRBV29-1|TRBD1
CSVQLRDRGYEQYF
TGCAGCGTCCAATTACGGGACAGGGGCTACGAGCAGTACTTC
>TRBJ1-6|many|TRBV20-1|TRBD1
CSAPPDGTGSFDRYSPLHF
TGCAGTGCTCCCCCGGATGGGACAGGGAGTTTCGATCGGTATTCACCCCTCCACTTT
>TRBJ2-3|many|TRBV24-1|NA
CATSVGVLSTDTQYF
TGTGCCACCAGTGTGGGGGTCCTCAGCACAGATACGCAGTATTTT
>TRBJ2-2|NA|TRBV14|TRBD1
CASSQAPGQGLTGELFF
TGTGCCAGCAGCCAAGCTCCCGGACAGGGGCTCACCGGGGAGCTGTTTTTT
>TRBJ2-2|many|TRBV5-4|NA
CASSLYTGELFF
TGTGCCAGCAGTCTATACACCGGGGAGCTGTTTTTT
>TRBJ2-7|few|TRBV30|NA
CAWSVVPRQVIYEQYF
TGTGCCTGGAGTGTGGTGCCGAGACAGGTGATCTACGAGCAGTACTTC
>TRBJ2-3|many|TRBV24-1|TRBD2
CATSGGTSGPQSVTDTQYF
TGTGCCACCAGTGGCGGGACTAGCGGGCCACAATCGGTCACAGATACGCAGTATTTT
>TRBJ1-2|many|TRBV29-1|NA
CSVDQTPPRPYGYTF
TGCAGCGTCGACCAGACCCCTCCCCGGCCCTATGGCTACACCTTC
>TRBJ1-1|many|TRBV2|TRBD1
CASSEWGPGNDRGGTEAFF
TGTGCCAGCAGTGAATGGGGCCCGGGGAACGACAGGGGGGGTACTGAAGCTTTCTTT
>TRBJ1-1|NA|TRBV20-1|TRBD1
CSAREDRGRTEAFF
TGCAGTGCCCGGGAGGACAGGGGGCGGACTGAAGCTTTCTTT
>TRBJ2-6|NA|TRBV11-1|NA
CASSLRRSGANVLTF
TGTGCCAGCAGCTTAAGGAGGTCTGGGGCCAACGTCCTGACTTTC
>TRBJ2-2|many|TRBV12-3/TRBV12-4|TRBD1
CASSLVLAGGGGELFF
TGTGCCAGCAGTTTGGTACTAGCAGGGGGCGGCGGGGAGCTGTTTTTT
>TRBJ1-1|NA|TRBV24-1|TRBD1
CATSEAGTGVTEAFF
TGTGCCACCAGTGAAGCCGGGACAGGGGTTACTGAAGCTTTCTTT
>TRBJ2-1|many|TRBV2|NA
CASSEPLARGNEQFF
TGTGCCAGCAGTGAACCGTTGGCCAGGGGCAATGAGCAGTTCTTC
>TRBJ2-7|many|TRBV5-1|NA
CASSWGTSREQYF
TGCGCCAGCAGCTGGGGGACTTCTCGGGAGCAGTACTTC
>TRBJ2-3|NA|TRBV21-1|NA
CVSSIGTSGGDPSTDTQYF
TGTGTCAGCAGCATTGGGACTAGCGGGGGAGACCCTAGCACAGATACGCAGTATTTT